These 31 T cell receptor beta chains share one sample of origin, sequenced in a study of CD8+ T cells in alopecia areata. Treatment indicated: oral pan-JAK inhibitor, 5-10 mg twice daily. Once RNA had been extracted, it was reverse transcribed into cDNA to act as the sequencing template. Data came from immunoSEQ multiplex PCR; TCRdb stores just in-frame clones and leaves some out. The sample has fewer than 250,000 clones; approximately 60% are singletons. Material: CD4+ T cells sorted from blood, obtained at week 4, from a patient treated with tofacitinib. These receptors came from a human donor with alopecia areata.

The chain has TRBV5-1 and TRBJ2-1; D remains ambiguous. Germline V gene data show CDR1 as SGHRS and CDR2 as YFSETQ. The germline V and J ends were trimmed by 0 bases and 8 bases, with 15 bases remaining between them. The CDR3 sequence is 15 residues long. CDR3 protein: CASSLVGEARDEQFF. CDR3 in DNA: TGCGCCAGCAGCTTGGTTGGTGAGGCCCGCGATGAGCAGTTCTTC. Full variable domain (outside the CDR3, taken from reference TRBV5-1 and TRBJ2-1): KAGVTQTPRYLIKTRGQQVTLSCSPISGHRSVSWYQQTPGQGLQFLFEYFSETQRNKGNFPGRFSGRQFSNSRSEMNVSTLELGDSALYLCASSLVGEARDEQFFGPGTRLTVL.

The rearrangement uses TRBV11-2 and TRBJ2-7, with 7 bases matching TRBD2. The CDR3 sequence is 15 residues long. Trimming cost V 0 bases and J 0 bases; bases outside gene matches: 2. Looked up from germline, CDR1 is SGHAT and CDR2 is FQNNGV. The CDR3 DNA reads TGTGCCAGCAGCTTAGACGGGAGGCCCTCCTACGAGCAGTACTTC. Translating it yields CASSLDGRPSYEQYF. Full variable domain (missing parts from reference TRBV11-2 and TRBJ2-7): EAGVAQSPRYKIIEKRQSVAFWCNPISGHATLYWYQQILGQGPKLLIQFQNNGVVDDSQLPKDRFSAERLKGVDSTLKIQPAKLEDSAVYLCASSLDGRPSYEQYFGPGTRLTVT.

The chain carries TRBV6-1 and TRBJ2-4; D is undetermined. The V gene lost 8 bases and the J gene lost 0 bases, with 11 bases spanning the gap. The CDR3 totals 14 residues. The germline V gene has CDR1 MNHNS and CDR2 SASEGT. The CDR3 region has the DNA TGTGCCAGCGACCGAATTGGAGCCAAAAACATTCAGTACTTC. Protein product: CASDRIGAKNIQYF.

CDR3 in amino acids: CASSWTGGEDTQYF. The DNA for the CDR3 is TGTGCCAGCAGTTGGACAGGGGGAGAGGATACGCAGTATTTT. The rearrangement links TRBV5-5 to TRBJ2-3; 10 nucleotides line up with TRBD1. This CDR3 has 14 residues. Germline values: CDR1 SGHKS, CDR2 YYEKEE (reference sequence). V was clipped by 5 bases and J by 6 bases; unmatched bases: 6. Based on the CDR3 plus reference TRBV5-5 and TRBJ2-3, the full variable domain is DAGVTQSPTHLIKTRGQQVTLRCSPISGHKSVSWYQQVLGQGPQFIFQYYEKEERGRGNFPDRFSARQFPNYSSELNVNALLLGDSALYLCASSWTGGEDTQYFGPGTRLTVL.

This clone has only a few counts. The chain couples TRBV7-2 to TRBJ1-2, with TRBD1 as a possible D gene (6 bases). This CDR3 contains 14 residues. V lost 4 bases and J 4 bases, leaving 13 bases between the germline ends. In germline, CDR1 is SGHTA, CDR2 FQGNSA. CDR3 nucleotide sequence: TGTGCCAGCAGCTCACAGGGCTTAAGCTATGGCTACACCTTC. Amino acids: CASSSQGLSYGYTF.

This chain joins TRBV18 and TRBJ2-1, with TRBD2 matching 10 bases. CDR1 and CDR2 (germline): KGHSH, LQKENI. The CDR3 sequence is 20 residues long. V trimming: 0 bases; J trimming: 6 bases; junction bases outside the gene matches: 17. DNA for the CDR3: TGTGCCAGCTCACCACCTTGGATGTCTAGCGGGAGCGGTAAGGGCAATGAGCAGTTCTTC. Protein sequence: CASSPPWMSSGSGKGNEQFF. The whole variable domain, remainder taken from reference TRBV18 and TRBJ2-1, is NAGVMQNPRHLVRRRGQEARLRCSPMKGHSHVYWYRQLPEEGLKFMVYLQKENIIDESGMPKERFSAEFPKEGPSILRIQQVVRGDSAAYFCASSPPWMSSGSGKGNEQFFGPGTRLTVL.

The J gene is TRBJ2-3, the V gene TRBV11-2, with D uncertain. V lost 6 bases to trimming and J lost 1 base, with 8 bases between them. Germline V gives CDR1 SGHAT, CDR2 FQNNGV. This CDR3 contains 13 residues. The CDR3 reads CASSRPGTDTQYF. CDR3 nucleotide sequence: TGTGCCAGCAGTCGACCGGGCACAGATACGCAGTATTTT.

The chain links TRBV30 to TRBJ1-4; TRBD1 matches 7 bases. This CDR3 is built from 16 residues. The ends lost 2 bases at V and 7 bases at J; junction bases unmatched: 13. Germline assignment: CDR1 GTSNPN and CDR2 SVGIG (reference sequence). The CDR3 bases are TGTGCCTGGAGTACCCCACTGACAGGGTGGCGTGAAAAACTGTTTTTT. Translation: CAWSTPLTGWREKLFF. Full variable domain (missing parts from reference TRBV30 and TRBJ1-4): SQTIHQWPATLVQPVGSPLSLECTVEGTSNPNLYWYRQAAGRGLQLLFYSVGIGQISSEVPQNLSASRPQDRQFILSSKKLLLSDSGFYLCAWSTPLTGWREKLFFGSGTQLSVL.

The genes are TRBV6-6 and TRBJ1-2; D unresolved. Trimming left V 2 bases short and J 2 bases short, with 6 bases between. The CDR3 is 13 amino acids. Germline loops: CDR1 MNHNY, CDR2 SVGAGI (reference sequence). CDR3 residues: CASSYLDNYGYTF. CDR3 bases: TGTGCCAGCAGTTACCTTGACAACTATGGCTACACCTTC.

This clone was counted at least ten times. V usage is TRBV27 and J usage is TRBJ2-3; TRBD1 aligns across 8 bases. The germline V gene encodes CDR1 MNHEY and CDR2 SMNVEV (reference sequence). V was pared by 5 bases and J by 4 bases, with 2 bases of the junction left unmatched. There are 13 residues in the CDR3. For the CDR3, the DNA is TGTGCCAGCAGTCGACAGGGGCCAGATACGCAGTATTTT. It encodes CASSRQGPDTQYF.

There are a few counts of this clone. The V gene is TRBV23-1, the J gene TRBJ2-1, with D possibly being TRBD1 or TRBD2 (5 bases each). TRBV23-1 is marked as an open reading frame, function uncertain. Trimming removed 11 bases from V and 10 bases from J, with 27 bases in between. The CDR3 has 15 residues. For the CDR3, the DNA is TGCGCCGGCATCACAGGCAGGGACCCACACGGGGAGCAGTTCTTC. Translated: CAGITGRDPHGEQFF.

The chain couples TRBV29-1 to TRBJ1-4, with a weak D call TRBD1 (5 bases). Looked up from germline, CDR1 is SQVTM and CDR2 is ANQGSEA. The CDR3 totals 12 residues. The V end lost 7 bases, the J end lost 8 bases, and 14 bases lay between the germline ends. CDR3 in amino acids: CSGTGTGEKLFF. DNA of the CDR3: TGCAGCGGGACCGGGACGGGAGAAAAACTGTTTTTT. The variable domain in full, completed from reference TRBV29-1 and TRBJ1-4, reads SAVISQKPSRDICQRGTSLTIQCQVDSQVTMMFWYRQQPGQSLTLIATANQGSEATYESGFVIDKFPISRPNLTFSTLTVSNMSPEDSSIYLCSGTGTGEKLFFGSGTQLSVL.

This clone has just a few counts. The rearrangement joins TRBV7-8 to TRBJ2-3; D remains unclear. V lost 2 bases to trimming and J lost 4 bases, with 1 base between them. Per the germline V gene, CDR1 is SGHVS and CDR2 is FQNEAQ. CDR3 length equals 11 residues. The DNA for the CDR3 is TGTGCCAGCAGCTTATCAGATACGCAGTATTTT. This codes for CASSLSDTQYF.

This chain uses TRBV25-1 with TRBJ1-2; D call uncertain. This CDR3 has 13 residues. Looked up from germline, CDR1 is MGHDK and CDR2 is SYGVNS. Trimming removed 1 base at V and 7 bases at J, with 10 bases between. The CDR3 is CASSESGGGGYTF. CDR3 bases: TGTGCCAGCAGTGAATCGGGTGGAGGTGGCTACACCTTC.

This clone came up once. This chain connects TRBV6-5 to TRBJ2-1; TRBD1 matches at 7 bases. Germline V gives CDR1 MNHEY, CDR2 SVGAGI. The CDR3 has 14 amino acids. J was trimmed by 5 bases and V by 8 bases; bases with no gene match: 9. The CDR3, as DNA: TGTGCCAGCCGCCCAGGGGACAGAAACAATGAGCAGTTCTTC. Its protein product is CASRPGDRNNEQFF.

The chain employs TRBV7-2 and TRBJ2-1; D unclear. This CDR3 region has 15 residues. Trimming shortened V by 1 base and J by 8 bases, and 15 bases separated the two germline ends. Germline V lookup: CDR1 SGHTA, CDR2 FQGNSA. As DNA, the CDR3 is TGTGCCAGCAGCTTAGAAACTGGCGCTAGGGATGAGCAGTTCTTC. Residues: CASSLETGARDEQFF. Together with reference TRBV7-2 and TRBJ2-1, the CDR3 gives the full variable domain: GAGVSQSPSNKVTEKGKDVELRCDPISGHTALYWYRQSLGQGLEFLIYFQGNSAPDKSGLPSDRFSAERTGGSVSTLTIQRTQQEDSAVYLCASSLETGARDEQFFGPGTRLTVL.

This clone was seen only once. CDR3 residues: CATSRDYGSGANVLTF. CDR3 DNA: TGTGCCACCAGCAGAGATTACGGATCTGGGGCCAACGTCCTGACTTTC. V usage is TRBV15 and J usage is TRBJ2-6; no reliable D call. V gave up 0 bases and J gave up 1 base, with 7 bases separating them. The germline V gene encodes CDR1 LNHNV and CDR2 YYDKDF (reference sequence). CDR3 length equals 16 residues. Together with reference TRBV15 and TRBJ2-6, the CDR3 gives the full variable domain: DAMVIQNPRYQVTQFGKPVTLSCSQTLNHNVMYWYQQKSSQAPKLLFHYYDKDFNNEADTPDNFQSRRPNTSFCFLDIRSPGLGDTAMYLCATSRDYGSGANVLTFGAGSRLTVL.

The chain is built from TRBV10-3 and TRBJ1-3; tentative D call: TRBD1 (5 bases). The V gene lost 10 bases and the J gene lost 4 bases, with 11 bases spanning the gap. Germline loops: CDR1 ENHRY, CDR2 SYGVKD. The CDR3 sequence is 12 residues long. This chain's CDR3 is CATAGGGNTIYF. Written as DNA, the CDR3 is TGTGCCACGGCCGGGGGAGGAAACACCATATATTTT.

The chain recombines TRBV2 with TRBJ2-1, with TRBD2 matching over 12 bases. Germline CDR1 reads SNHLY; CDR2 reads FYNNEI. Trimming took 6 bases from V and 15 from J; bases not matched to a gene: 9. This CDR3 comprises 13 residues. The CDR3 DNA sequence: TGTGCCAGCAGCGAAAACCGACTAGCGGGAGTGTTCTTC. Residues: CASSENRLAGVFF.

The rearrangement uses TRBV7-2 and TRBJ2-5; tentative D call: TRBD2 (5 bases). The CDR3 runs 15 residues. Trimming shortened V by 5 bases and J by 3 bases, and 16 bases separated the two germline ends. Per the germline V gene, CDR1 is SGHTA and CDR2 is FQGNSA. As DNA, the CDR3 is TGTGCCAGCAGCCGGCTAGCAATATTTAAAGAGACCCAGTACTTC. It yields the protein CASSRLAIFKETQYF.

The chain uses TRBV4-2 and TRBJ2-5; D remains unclear. The CDR3 length is 15 residues. V was shortened by 1 base and J by 2 bases, with 11 bases between the two germline ends. Germline lookup yields CDR1 LGHNA and CDR2 YNFKEQ. CDR3 bases: TGTGCCAGCAGCCAAGGGGTGGGCGGTCAAGAGACCCAGTACTTC. Encoded protein: CASSQGVGGQETQYF.

A single count supports this clone. The chain uses TRBV6-5 and TRBJ2-5, with 10 bases fitting TRBD2. The germline V gene encodes CDR1 MNHEY and CDR2 SVGAGI. The CDR3 loop spans 13 amino acids. J lost 9 bases, V lost 5 bases, and 6 bases had no gene match. The CDR3 region has the DNA TGTGCCAGCAGTCGCCAACTAGCGGGGCCCCAGTACTTC. It is translated as CASSRQLAGPQYF.

The chain joins TRBV23-1 to TRBJ2-5; possible D gene TRBD2, 5 bases. TRBV23-1 is known as an ORF, though its function is uncertain. V was cut by 4 bases and J by 4 bases, with 16 bases left in between. This CDR3 is 15 amino acids long. CDR3 DNA: TGCGCCAGCAGTCGCCCCGGCGGGCGAAGAGAGACCCAGTACTTC. This translates into CASSRPGGRRETQYF.

V gene TRBV5-1 combines with J gene TRBJ2-3; 12 bases line up with TRBD2. The CDR3 spans 15 residues. The trim removed 6 bases at V and 0 bases at J, leaving 2 bases unmatched. CDR1 is SGHRS, CDR2 YFSETQ, per germline. In nucleotides, the CDR3 is TGCGCCAGCATAGGACTAGCGGGAAGCACAGATACGCAGTATTTT. Amino acid sequence: CASIGLAGSTDTQYF. Based on the CDR3 plus reference TRBV5-1 and TRBJ2-3, the full variable domain is KAGVTQTPRYLIKTRGQQVTLSCSPISGHRSVSWYQQTPGQGLQFLFEYFSETQRNKGNFPGRFSGRQFSNSRSEMNVSTLELGDSALYLCASIGLAGSTDTQYFGPGTRLTVL.

The rearrangement uses TRBV27 and TRBJ2-7; 7 positions match TRBD2. V was pared by 5 bases and J by 1 base, with 8 bases of the junction left unmatched. The V gene's germline CDR1 is MNHEY and CDR2 SMNVEV (reference sequence). The CDR3 has 15 amino acids. The CDR3 nucleotides are TGTGCCAGCAGTGTCCGGGCTAGCGGATCCTACGAGCAGTACTTC. The encoded protein is CASSVRASGSYEQYF.

The V gene is TRBV19, the J gene TRBJ1-5; no reliable D call. V dropped 6 bases and J dropped 6 bases, with 15 bases sitting between them. The CDR3 runs to 14 residues. The germline CDR1 and CDR2 sequences are LNHDA and SQIVND (reference sequence). CDR3 bases: TGTGCCAGTAGCCTGTCGGAGGCTGGTCAGCCCCAGCATTTT. Protein: CASSLSEAGQPQHF.

The CDR3 DNA reads as TGCGCCAGCAATTCGCTTGATGGTGAGCAGTTCTTC. Its protein product is CASNSLDGEQFF. The chain uses TRBV4-1 and TRBJ2-1; D is undetermined. The CDR3 extends over 12 amino acids. Deletions cut 7 bases from V and 9 bases from J, with 13 bases between. The V gene's germline CDR1 is MGHRA and CDR2 YSYEKL.

The V call is TRBV29-1, the J call TRBJ2-5; 7 bases fit TRBD2. Germline V gene lookup returns CDR1 SQVTM and CDR2 ANQGSEA. With 6 bases clipped from V and 3 bases from J, the junction kept 10 bases outside the gene matches. This CDR3 comprises 14 residues. The CDR3 DNA sequence: TGCAGCGTGGCGCCGGGGGGTAAGGAAGAGACCCAGTACTTC. This sequence encodes CSVAPGGKEETQYF. The whole variable domain, filled in from reference TRBV29-1 and TRBJ2-5, reads SAVISQKPSRDICQRGTSLTIQCQVDSQVTMMFWYRQQPGQSLTLIATANQGSEATYESGFVIDKFPISRPNLTFSTLTVSNMSPEDSSIYLCSVAPGGKEETQYFGPGTRLLVL.

Many counts were recorded for this clone. The chain recombines TRBV7-2 with TRBJ2-1; 9 nucleotides match TRBD2. Germline V gene sequence: CDR1 SGHTA, CDR2 FQGNSA. This CDR3 comprises 13 residues. With 6 bases clipped from V and 5 bases from J, the junction kept 2 bases outside the gene matches. The CDR3 sequence: CASRTSGDNEQFF. CDR3 in DNA: TGTGCCAGCAGGACTAGCGGAGACAATGAGCAGTTCTTC.

The V gene is TRBV2, the J gene TRBJ2-7; 7 bases fit TRBD1. Germline CDR1 SNHLY, CDR2 FYNNEI. The CDR3 has 14 residues. After removal of 6 bases from V and 3 bases from J, the junction contained 8 bases not matched to a gene. The CDR3 DNA reads as TGTGCCAGCAGCCACCCGGGACAGAGCTACGAGCAGTACTTC. This sequence encodes CASSHPGQSYEQYF.

The chain uses TRBV6-5 and TRBJ2-3; D unresolved. Trimming cost V 7 bases and J 0 bases, with 2 bases left between them. Germline CDR1 and CDR2: MNHEY and SVGAGI. The CDR3 is 11 amino acids. CDR3 protein: CASKSTDTQYF. In nucleotides, the CDR3 is TGTGCCAGCAAAAGCACAGATACGCAGTATTTT.